Listed below are T cell receptor beta chains from one sample, sequenced in a study of blood T cell repertoires in COVID-19. Method: immunoSEQ multiplex PCR; TCRdb's copy keeps in-frame clones and lacks some. The sample yields around 170,000 clones, about four fifths seen once. Sample: PBMCs or T cells enriched from blood (not recorded which). These TCRs come from a man between 50 and 59 years old who had recovered from COVID-19. The CDR3 runs from the conserved cysteine through the conserved F or W. The D gene is left open where the match is weak. Clone size is given for some rows only: seen once, a few or many times, or a class if the clone is expanded.

J gene: TRBJ2-6; clone size: -; D gene: TRBD1; V gene: TRBV6-5; CDR3 DNA: TGTGCCAGCAGTTACGACAGGGCTGGGGCCAACGTCCTGACTTTC; CDR3 protein: CASSYDRAGANVLTF
J gene: TRBJ1-2; clone size: few; D gene: -; V gene: TRBV24-1; CDR3 DNA: TGTGCCACCAGTGATTCGGGACTGACCAACTATGGCTACACCTTC; CDR3 protein: CATSDSGLTNYGYTF
J gene: TRBJ1-2; clone size: -; D gene: TRBD1; V gene: TRBV5-1; CDR3 DNA: TGCGCCAGCAGCTCTGCCGACAGGGGCGGCTACACCTTC; CDR3 protein: CASSSADRGGYTF
J gene: TRBJ1-2; clone size: -; D gene: TRBD1; V gene: TRBV6-5; CDR3 DNA: TGTGCCAGCAGTTACTCTCGGGACAGGGGTGGCTACACCTTC; CDR3 protein: CASSYSRDRGGYTF
J gene: TRBJ1-1; clone size: -; D gene: TRBD1; V gene: TRBV27; CDR3 DNA: TGTGCCAGCAGTCTCCAGGGGGACATGAACACTGAAGCTTTCTTT; CDR3 protein: CASSLQGDMNTEAFF
J gene: TRBJ1-1; clone size: -; D gene: TRBD1; V gene: TRBV11-2; CDR3 DNA: TGTGCCAGCAGCTATAGGGGGCTGGTATGGACTGAAGCTTTCTTT; CDR3 protein: CASSYRGLVWTEAFF
J gene: TRBJ2-7; clone size: -; D gene: TRBD1; V gene: TRBV7-2; CDR3 DNA: TGTGCCAGCATCCCGGACAGGGGTTTCTACGAGCAGTACTTC; CDR3 protein: CASIPDRGFYEQYF
J gene: TRBJ1-4; clone size: -; D gene: -; V gene: TRBV28; CDR3 DNA: TGTGCCAGCGGGGAGATGACATTCCATACAACTAATGAAAAACTGTTTTTT; CDR3 protein: CASGEMTFHTTNEKLFF
J gene: TRBJ1-3; clone size: once; D gene: -; V gene: TRBV28; CDR3 DNA: TGTGCCAGCAGTTTATTAGCAGGGCCGGACACCATATATTTT; CDR3 protein: CASSLLAGPDTIYF
J gene: TRBJ1-2; clone size: -; D gene: TRBD1; V gene: TRBV6-5; CDR3 DNA: TGTGCCAGCCAAGGACAGGCCCGACCTAACTATGGCTACACCTTC; CDR3 protein: CASQGQARPNYGYTF
J gene: TRBJ1-5; clone size: once; D gene: -; V gene: TRBV4-1; CDR3 DNA: TGCGCCAGCAGCCAAGAGGCCGGCAGGGTCAATCAGCCCCAGCATTTT; CDR3 protein: CASSQEAGRVNQPQHF
J gene: TRBJ1-5; clone size: few; D gene: -; V gene: TRBV4-1; CDR3 DNA: TGCGCCAGCAGCCAAGAAAGCTACGGGGGTCAGCCCCAGCATTTT; CDR3 protein: CASSQESYGGQPQHF
J gene: TRBJ2-2; clone size: -; D gene: TRBD2; V gene: TRBV18; CDR3 DNA: TGTGCCAGCTCACCACAAACTAGCGAGGTCGGGGAGCTGTTTTTT; CDR3 protein: CASSPQTSEVGELFF
J gene: TRBJ1-2; clone size: few; D gene: TRBD1; V gene: TRBV5-1; CDR3 DNA: TGCGCCAGCAGCTTGGTTGGAGGGGGCGGATTTTATGGCTACACCTTC; CDR3 protein: CASSLVGGGGFYGYTF
J gene: TRBJ1-1; clone size: -; D gene: -; V gene: TRBV4-1; CDR3 DNA: TGCGCCAGCAGCCAAGCCTTTTGGGAGGACACTGAAGCTTTCTTT; CDR3 protein: CASSQAFWEDTEAFF
J gene: TRBJ1-1; clone size: -; D gene: -; V gene: TRBV19; CDR3 DNA: TGTGCCACGTCCAGGGGTCTTGAGTGGACTGAAGCTTTCTTT; CDR3 protein: CATSRGLEWTEAFF